This paragraph reports one T cell receptor beta chain. Its antigen is currently unknown. These data originate in a study of T cell clonotyping in hematopoietic cell transplantation. Findings and caveats of the study: After transplant, recipient diversity fell while pathologically expanded clonotypes grew through day 180.

The assay was immunoSEQ multiplex PCR, and TCRdb's table has in-frame clones only and misses some. The table has 69,000 or so clones, 94% seen once. This TCR came from a man over 45 in good health. Some clones in this sample may be carry-over from other donors' samples. The source material was peripheral blood mononuclear cells.

CDR3 bases: TGCGCCAGCAGCTCCGCTGCTGGGGGACAAGAGACCCAGTACTTC. Protein: CASSSAAGGQETQYF. The genes are TRBV5-1 and TRBJ2-5; D could derive from TRBD1 or TRBD2 (5 bases each). CDR3 length: 15 amino acids. The V and J ends lost 3 bases and 2 bases respectively, with 14 bases between them. Germline V lookup: CDR1 SGHRS, CDR2 YFSETQ.